The clone carrying this TCR beta chain was observed many times. Its cognate antigen is unknown. The sample is drawn from a study of CD8 T cells in ankylosing spondylitis. TCRdb fed the 5' RACE reads into MiXCR, producing one record per CDR3 protein. The sample has approximately 300,000 distinct CDR3 sequences; around 8% are singletons. Study outcomes and limitations: Relatively rare in peripheral blood, disease-linked clones were also CD8+. Blood of patients with ankylosing spondylitis appeared to be characterized by a TCR beta motif of 8 or 9 highly homologous variants. Disease-linked clones were reportedly significantly enriched in matched ankylosing spondylitis synovial fluid. Several of the motif variants were reported before in synovial fluid and blood from reactive arthritis.

This CDR3 has 15 amino acids. J was trimmed by 4 bases and V by 5 bases; bases with no gene match: 5. The sample comprised blood, either unsorted or a sorted T cell fraction (not recorded which). This TCR came from a male donor with ankylosing spondylitis. V gene TRBV12-3 or TRBV12-4 combines with J gene TRBJ2-2; 9 nucleotides agree with TRBD2. CDR3 DNA sequence: TGTGCCAGCAGTCCCTTGCGGGAGGGCACCGGGGAGCTGTTTTTT. Protein sequence: CASSPLREGTGELFF.